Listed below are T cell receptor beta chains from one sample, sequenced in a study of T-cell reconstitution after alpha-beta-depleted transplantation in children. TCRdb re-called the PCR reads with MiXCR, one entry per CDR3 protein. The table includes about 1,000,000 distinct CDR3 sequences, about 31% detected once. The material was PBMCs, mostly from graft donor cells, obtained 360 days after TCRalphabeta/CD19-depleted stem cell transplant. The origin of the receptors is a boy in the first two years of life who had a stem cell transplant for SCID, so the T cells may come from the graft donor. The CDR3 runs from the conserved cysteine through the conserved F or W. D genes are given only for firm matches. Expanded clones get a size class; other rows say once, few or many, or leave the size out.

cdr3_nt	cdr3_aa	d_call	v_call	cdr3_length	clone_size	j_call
TGCGCCAGCAGCCAAGATCTACAGGGGGCGCGGTATACGCAGTATTTT	CASSQDLQGARYTQYF	TRBD1	TRBV4-1	16	NA	TRBJ2-3
TGCAGTGCTAGAGTCCCGGACCGCTTAGCTAACTATGGCTACACCTTC	CSARVPDRLANYGYTF	NA	TRBV20-1	16	many	TRBJ1-2
TGTGCCAGCAGCGCGGGACTAGTTATCGCAGATACGCAGTATTTT	CASSAGLVIADTQYF	TRBD2	TRBV6-2/TRBV6-3	15	NA	TRBJ2-3
TGTGCCACCAGCAGAGGCACTACTAACACCGGGGAGCTGTTTTTT	CATSRGTTNTGELFF	NA	TRBV15	15	NA	TRBJ2-2
TGTGCCAGCAGCGTAGAGGGACTAGCAACGCAGTATTTT	CASSVEGLATQYF	TRBD2	TRBV9	13	NA	TRBJ2-3
TGTGCCAGCTCACCACCCAGACAATTTGGTGGGGGGGCTTACAATGAGCAGTTCTTC	CASSPPRQFGGGAYNEQFF	NA	TRBV18	19	few	TRBJ2-1
TGCAGTGCCAAGGGGGCTGAAGCTTTCTTT	CSAKGAEAFF	NA	TRBV20-1	10	many	TRBJ1-1
TGCAGTGCTAGACGGACAGGGTCCTCTTCCGGGGCCAACGTCCTGACTTTC	CSARRTGSSSGANVLTF	TRBD1	TRBV20-1	17	few	TRBJ2-6
TGTGCCAGCAGCCCAAGACAGGGGGCGCTTTTTAAGGCCGGGGAGCTGTTTTTT	CASSPRQGALFKAGELFF	TRBD1	TRBV4-2	18	NA	TRBJ2-2
TGCGCCAGCAGCAGACCTCCGGGACAACCCTACAATGAGCAGTTCTTC	CASSRPPGQPYNEQFF	NA	TRBV5-1	16	many	TRBJ2-1
TGCGCCAGCTGTGGACAGGGGACCTCCTACGAGCAGTACTTC	CASCGQGTSYEQYF	TRBD1	TRBV5-1	14	NA	TRBJ2-7
TGTGCCAGTAGCCTACGGTGGGGACAGGTAGATGGCTACACCTTC	CASSLRWGQVDGYTF	TRBD1	TRBV19	15	NA	TRBJ1-2
TGTGCCAGCAGCCCGGACGTGACTGAAGCTTTCTTT	CASSPDVTEAFF	NA	TRBV7-9	12	NA	TRBJ1-1
TGCGCCAGCAGCTTGCCCCCCACCGAGACCCAGTACTTC	CASSLPPTETQYF	NA	TRBV5-1	13	few	TRBJ2-5
TGTGCCAGCAGCCGAATCCTGACAGGGTACCGCTCACCCCTCCACTTT	CASSRILTGYRSPLHF	TRBD1	TRBV6-2/TRBV6-3	16	NA	TRBJ1-6
TGCAGAGTGTTGACAGGGGATGACACCATATATTTT	CRVLTGDDTIYF	TRBD1	TRBV20-1	12	NA	TRBJ1-3
TGTGCCAGCAGCTTCAAAGTGGCCCGGGAAATCACAGATACGCAGTATTTT	CASSFKVAREITDTQYF	NA	TRBV7-2	17	few	TRBJ2-3
TGCGCCAGCGGACAGCTCGGGGCAGATACGCAGTATTTT	CASGQLGADTQYF	NA	TRBV5-1	13	NA	TRBJ2-3
TGCAGCGTTGAAGAATACGGGGGTCTGGGAGAGCAGTACTTC	CSVEEYGGLGEQYF	NA	TRBV29-1	14	few	TRBJ2-7
TGTGCCAGCAGCTTAAGGATGGAGCGGGGCCACAATGAGCAGTTCTTC	CASSLRMERGHNEQFF	TRBD2	TRBV7-6	16	NA	TRBJ2-1
TGTGCCAGCTCACCCTATCCTCACCAGGGAGTTCTCACAGATACGCAGTATTTT	CASSPYPHQGVLTDTQYF	NA	TRBV18	18	few	TRBJ2-3
TGTGCCAGCAGTTTCGCTAGCGGGGGGACTTACGAGCAGTACTTC	CASSFASGGTYEQYF	TRBD2	TRBV12-3/TRBV12-4	15	NA	TRBJ2-7
TGTGCCAGCAGTTTGTCCTCTTGGGGTCAGCCCCAGCATTTT	CASSLSSWGQPQHF	NA	TRBV12-3/TRBV12-4	14	few	TRBJ1-5
TGTGCCAGCAGCCAAGATATTTGGGGACAGACGGACACTGAAGCTTTCTTT	CASSQDIWGQTDTEAFF	TRBD1	TRBV4-2	17	few	TRBJ1-1
TGTGCCAGCAGTTTCCCGGAGACTAGGCGCGGCCAGTACTTC	CASSFPETRRGQYF	NA	TRBV28	14	few	TRBJ2-5
TGCGCCAGCAGCCGTGCGATTCAGGGCCCCTACGAGCAGTACTTC	CASSRAIQGPYEQYF	NA	TRBV4-1	15	few	TRBJ2-7
TGTGCCAGCAGTTACCTAGGACAGGGGTGGAAATCACCCCTCCACTTT	CASSYLGQGWKSPLHF	TRBD1	TRBV6-5	16	few	TRBJ1-6
TGTGCCATCAGTGACCCCTACAATGAGCAGTTCTTC	CAISDPYNEQFF	NA	TRBV10-3	12	NA	TRBJ2-1
TGCGCCAGCAGCGGCCTAGCCCACTCCGGGGAGCTGTTTTTT	CASSGLAHSGELFF	NA	TRBV5-1	14	NA	TRBJ2-2
TGCGCCAGCAGCCAGGGGCAGAGCGGGGGGGCGGCGGATACGCAGTATTTT	CASSQGQSGGAADTQYF	TRBD2	TRBV4-1	17	few	TRBJ2-3
TGTGCCAGCTGGGAGGGCTTCGGGTCCTACAATGAGCAGTTCTTC	CASWEGFGSYNEQFF	TRBD2	TRBV6-1	15	NA	TRBJ2-1
TGTGCCAGCAGCACCTCCAGCGGGGGGAAAACCGGGGAGCTGTTTTTT	CASSTSSGGKTGELFF	TRBD2	TRBV9	16	few	TRBJ2-2
TGTGCCAGCAGCTTAGCTGACCTTCGGGATTCGACAGATACGCAGTATTTT	CASSLADLRDSTDTQYF	NA	TRBV7-9	17	NA	TRBJ2-3
TGTGCCAGCAGCGGTGACAGGCGTGAAAAACTGTTTTTT	CASSGDRREKLFF	NA	TRBV13	13	few	TRBJ1-4
TGTGCCAGCAGCCGCGGGTTCAATGAGCAGTTCTTC	CASSRGFNEQFF	NA	TRBV12-3/TRBV12-4	12	few	TRBJ2-1